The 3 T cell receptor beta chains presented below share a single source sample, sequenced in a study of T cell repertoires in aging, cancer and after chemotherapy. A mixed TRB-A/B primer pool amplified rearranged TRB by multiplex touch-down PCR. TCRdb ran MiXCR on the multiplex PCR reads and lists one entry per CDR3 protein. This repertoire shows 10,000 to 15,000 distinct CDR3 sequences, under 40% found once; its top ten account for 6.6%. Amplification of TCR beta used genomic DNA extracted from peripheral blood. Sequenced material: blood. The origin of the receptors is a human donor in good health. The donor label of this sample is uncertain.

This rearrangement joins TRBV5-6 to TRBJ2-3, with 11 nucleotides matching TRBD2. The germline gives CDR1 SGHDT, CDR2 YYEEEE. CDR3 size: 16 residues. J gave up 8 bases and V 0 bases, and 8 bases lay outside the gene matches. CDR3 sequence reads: CASSLVVSGRGGTQYF. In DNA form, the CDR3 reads TGTGCCAGCAGCTTGGTAGTTAGCGGGAGGGGAGGTACGCAGTATTTT.

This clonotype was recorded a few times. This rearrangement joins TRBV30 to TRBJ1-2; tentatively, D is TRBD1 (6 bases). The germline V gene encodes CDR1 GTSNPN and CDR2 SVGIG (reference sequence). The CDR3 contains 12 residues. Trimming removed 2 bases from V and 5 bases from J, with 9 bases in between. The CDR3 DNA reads TGTGCCTGGAGTCGAGGACAGTATGGCTACACCTTC. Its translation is CAWSRGQYGYTF.

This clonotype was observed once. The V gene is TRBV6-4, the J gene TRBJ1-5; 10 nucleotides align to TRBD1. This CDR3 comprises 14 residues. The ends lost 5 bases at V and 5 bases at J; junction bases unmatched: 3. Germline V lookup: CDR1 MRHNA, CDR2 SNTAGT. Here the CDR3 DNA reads TGTGCCAGCAGTAGACAGGGGGCTGATCAGCCCCAGCATTTT. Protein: CASSRQGADQPQHF.